These 21 T cell receptor beta chains were sequenced from one sample in a study of T cell responses to AZD1222 COVID-19 vaccine. Sequencing used immunoSEQ multiplex PCR; TCRdb keeps in-frame clones, though not all of them. The data show 95,000 to 150,000 clones, 92% seen once. The source material was peripheral blood, sampled on day 0 of AZD1222 vaccination. These receptors were taken from an adult in good health.

Note on this clone: Compared with germline, one end of the junction differs, possibly owing to a read error. The chain employs TRBV28 and TRBJ1-4; D not certain. The CDR3 is 12 amino acids. Per the germline V gene, CDR1 is MDHEN and CDR2 is SYDVKM. As DNA, the CDR3 is TGTGCCAGCAGCACTGGACCCACCGATCCTATTTTT. Translating gives CASSTGPTDPIF. Variable domain in full (rest from reference TRBV28 and TRBJ1-4): DVKVTQSSRYLVKRTGEKVFLECVQDMDHENMFWYRQDPGLGLRLIYFSYDVKMKEKGDIPEGYSVSREKKERFSLILESASTNQTSMYLCASSTGPTDPIFGSGTQLSVL.

The CDR3 spells CASSVRTSGRDEQYF. CDR3 DNA sequence: TGTGCCAGCAGCGTACGGACTAGCGGGAGAGACGAGCAGTACTTC. This chain uses TRBV7-9 with TRBJ2-7, with TRBD2 identical over 13 bases. CDR3 length: 15 amino acids. V lost 5 bases to trimming and J lost 5 bases; unmatched junction nucleotides: 6. Germline V gene lookup returns CDR1 SEHNR and CDR2 FQNEAQ (reference sequence).

This chain joins TRBV30 and TRBJ1-2, with 7 bases lining up with TRBD1. The ends lost 5 bases at V and 4 bases at J; junction bases unmatched: 10. CDR3 length equals 14 residues. Germline values: CDR1 GTSNPN, CDR2 SVGIG (reference sequence). The CDR3 coding sequence is TGTGCCTGGGACACCGGGACAGCCTCCTATGGCTACACCTTC. Protein: CAWDTGTASYGYTF.

The chain is built from TRBV7-8 and TRBJ2-1, with 7 bases that match TRBD2. The J segment lost 5 bases and the V segment lost 2 bases, leaving 6 bases of the junction unmatched. This CDR3 is 15 amino acids long. Germline V gives CDR1 SGHVS, CDR2 FQNEAQ. CDR3 residues: CASSLYLAENNEQFF. CDR3 sequence (DNA): TGTGCCAGCAGCTTATATCTAGCGGAAAACAATGAGCAGTTCTTC.

This sequence joins TRBV9 and TRBJ2-3; perhaps TRBD1 as D (6 bases). V was clipped by 1 base and J by 2 bases, with 11 bases between them. The CDR3 is 15 residues long. Germline-derived CDR1 and CDR2 are SGDLS and YYNGEE. Here the CDR3 DNA reads TGTGCCAGCAGCGTATGGGGGACACCCACAGATACGCAGTATTTT. This codes for CASSVWGTPTDTQYF.

This chain connects TRBV6-5 to TRBJ2-7; 14 bases fit TRBD2. The V gene's germline CDR1 is MNHEY and CDR2 SVGAGI. The CDR3 length is 15 residues. V was clipped by 2 bases and J by 6 bases; unmatched bases: 3. CDR3 loop: CASSYGLAGGSEQYF. CDR3 nucleotides: TGTGCCAGCAGTTACGGACTAGCGGGAGGCTCCGAGCAGTACTTC.

In its sample, this clone was seen once. The V and J genes are TRBV7-9 and TRBJ1-1, with TRBD1 as a possible D gene (5 bases). The V gene lost 6 bases and the J gene lost 11 bases, with 13 bases spanning the gap. The CDR3 consists of 11 residues. Germline-derived CDR1 and CDR2 are SEHNR and FQNEAQ (reference sequence). In nucleotides, the CDR3 is TGTGCCAGCAGTATGGGACTGTCGGCTTTCTTT. Amino acids: CASSMGLSAFF. Drawing the rest from reference TRBV7-9 and TRBJ1-1, the complete variable domain is DTGVSQNPRHKITKRGQNVTFRCDPISEHNRLYWYRQTLGQGPEFLTYFQNEAQLEKSRLLSDRFSAERPKGSFSTLEIQRTEQGDSAMYLCASSMGLSAFFGQGTRLTVV.

J is TRBJ1-4 and V is TRBV6-1; no reliable D call. CDR3 length: 15 residues. CDR1 is MNHNS, CDR2 SASEGT, per germline. Trimming left V 2 bases short and J 0 bases short, with 7 bases between. CDR3 nucleotides: TGTGCCAGCAGTGAACACCGAGCAACTAATGAAAAACTGTTTTTT. As protein: CASSEHRATNEKLFF.

This chain joins TRBV5-1 and TRBJ1-2, with 8 bases identical to TRBD1. After removal of 3 bases from V and 8 bases from J, the junction contained 6 bases not matched to a gene. This CDR3 is 13 amino acids long. Germline CDR1 is SGHRS and CDR2 is YFSETQ. The CDR3 region has the DNA TGCGCCAGCAGCTCGGGACAGGAGATAGGCTACACCTTC. Translating it yields CASSSGQEIGYTF.

The genes are TRBV6-1 and TRBJ1-2, with D tentatively TRBD1 (6 bases). This CDR3 contains 15 residues. CDR1 and CDR2 (germline): MNHNS, SASEGT. Trimming removed 0 bases from V and 2 bases from J, with 10 bases in between. For the CDR3, the DNA is TGTGCCAGCAGTGAAGCCTCCACAGGGAACTATGGCTACACCTTC. Its translation is CASSEASTGNYGYTF.

The V gene is TRBV10-3, the J gene TRBJ1-3; D is possibly TRBD1 (5 bases). The V and J ends lost 8 bases and 5 bases respectively, with 16 bases between them. Per germline, CDR1 ENHRY and CDR2 SYGVKD. CDR3 size: 14 residues. CDR3 DNA: TGTGCCATCTGGGGGAATTTTGGTCGAAACACCATATATTTT. It yields the protein CAIWGNFGRNTIYF.

V usage is TRBV28 and J usage is TRBJ2-7; D is undetermined. Per the germline V gene, CDR1 is MDHEN and CDR2 is SYDVKM. V was cut by 2 bases and J by 5 bases, with 10 bases left in between. The CDR3 has 13 amino acids. As DNA, the CDR3 is TGTGCCAGCAGTTTAGTCCAGCCTGACGAGCAGTACTTC. It is translated as CASSLVQPDEQYF.

The chain combines TRBV19 with TRBJ2-2; possible D gene TRBD1, 6 bases. CDR1 and CDR2 from the germline V gene are LNHDA and SQIVND (reference sequence). Trimming left V 6 bases short and J 5 bases short, with 19 bases between. This CDR3 is 16 amino acids long. In DNA, the CDR3 is TGTGCCAGTAGCCATTACCGGGACACAAATACCGGGGAGCTGTTTTTT. Translation gives CASSHYRDTNTGELFF.

This chain joins TRBV28 and TRBJ1-2, with a possible D match to TRBD1 (5 bases). The CDR3 has 14 residues. The germline gives CDR1 MDHEN, CDR2 SYDVKM. With 5 bases removed from V and 2 bases from J, the gap between germline ends came to 12 bases. CDR3 loop: CASSLAQGNYGYTF. The CDR3 DNA follows: TGTGCCAGCAGTCTCGCTCAGGGAAACTATGGCTACACCTTC.

This chain uses TRBV29-1 with TRBJ2-7, with D possibly being TRBD1 (6 bases). The CDR3 length is 13 residues. Germline assignment: CDR1 SQVTM and CDR2 ANQGSEA. V was pared by 3 bases and J by 9 bases, with 18 bases between. CDR3 loop: CSVEDRASTRQYF. The CDR3 DNA sequence: TGCAGCGTTGAGGACAGAGCCTCTACGAGGCAGTACTTC.

CDR3 in amino acids: CASSPGTSGNQETQYF. The CDR3 DNA is TGCGCCAGCAGCCCGGGGACTAGCGGGAACCAAGAGACCCAGTACTTC. V gene TRBV5-1 combines with J gene TRBJ2-5, with 13 bases aligning to TRBD2. The CDR3 is 16 amino acids. V lost 4 bases, J lost 0 bases, and 3 bases stayed unmatched. Germline lookup yields CDR1 SGHRS and CDR2 YFSETQ.

The V call is TRBV19, the J call TRBJ2-7, with D perhaps TRBD2 (6 bases). The CDR3 spans 14 residues. Trimming cost V 5 bases and J 7 bases, with 18 bases left between them. Germline values: CDR1 LNHDA, CDR2 SQIVND (reference sequence). Here the CDR3 DNA reads TGTGCCAGTAGTGATGGGGGGAGATCGGGGGAGCAGTACTTC. Translation gives CASSDGGRSGEQYF. Using reference TRBV19 and TRBJ2-7 for the parts outside the CDR3, the full variable domain is DGGITQSPKYLFRKEGQNVTLSCEQNLNHDAMYWYRQDPGQGLRLIYYSQIVNDFQKGDIAEGYSVSREKKESFPLTVTSAQKNPTAFYLCASSDGGRSGEQYFGPGTRLTVT.

A single count supports this clone. The chain links TRBV19 to TRBJ2-7, with D perhaps TRBD1 (5 bases). The V gene lost 5 bases and the J gene lost 3 bases, with 8 bases spanning the gap. Germline CDR1 LNHDA, CDR2 SQIVND (reference sequence). This CDR3 has 12 amino acids. CDR3 sequence: CASSVQGYEQYF. The CDR3, as DNA: TGTGCCAGTAGTGTCCAGGGCTACGAGCAGTACTTC. The whole variable domain, remainder taken from reference TRBV19 and TRBJ2-7, is DGGITQSPKYLFRKEGQNVTLSCEQNLNHDAMYWYRQDPGQGLRLIYYSQIVNDFQKGDIAEGYSVSREKKESFPLTVTSAQKNPTAFYLCASSVQGYEQYFGPGTRLTVT.

The chain recombines TRBV6-1 with TRBJ1-2; a possible D gene is TRBD1 (5 bases). CDR3 length equals 15 residues. The ends were cut back, 2 bases at V and 6 bases at J, with 16 bases in the middle. Germline V lookup: CDR1 MNHNS, CDR2 SASEGT. CDR3 bases: TGTGCCAGCAGTGAAATTGCCGGGACCGAGGATGGCTACACCTTC. Translating gives CASSEIAGTEDGYTF.

J is TRBJ1-2 and V is TRBV21-1; TRBD1 is the table's D call, not checked against the DNA. TRBV21-1 is a known pseudogene. The CDR3 totals 19 residues. CDR3 residues: CASSINPVQDRVAGYGYTF. The CDR3 nucleotides read TGTGCCAGCAGCATAAACCCTGTACAGGACAGAGTCGCCGGTTATGGCTACACCTTC.

This rearrangement joins TRBV18 to TRBJ2-5, with 10 bases lining up with TRBD2. Trimming took 3 bases from V and 4 from J; bases not matched to a gene: 17. Germline V gene sequence: CDR1 KGHSH, CDR2 LQKENI. The CDR3 has 19 residues. The CDR3 reads CASSPTPRSSGSRGETQYF. CDR3 nucleotides: TGTGCCAGCTCACCCACCCCACGATCTAGCGGGAGCAGGGGAGAGACCCAGTACTTC.